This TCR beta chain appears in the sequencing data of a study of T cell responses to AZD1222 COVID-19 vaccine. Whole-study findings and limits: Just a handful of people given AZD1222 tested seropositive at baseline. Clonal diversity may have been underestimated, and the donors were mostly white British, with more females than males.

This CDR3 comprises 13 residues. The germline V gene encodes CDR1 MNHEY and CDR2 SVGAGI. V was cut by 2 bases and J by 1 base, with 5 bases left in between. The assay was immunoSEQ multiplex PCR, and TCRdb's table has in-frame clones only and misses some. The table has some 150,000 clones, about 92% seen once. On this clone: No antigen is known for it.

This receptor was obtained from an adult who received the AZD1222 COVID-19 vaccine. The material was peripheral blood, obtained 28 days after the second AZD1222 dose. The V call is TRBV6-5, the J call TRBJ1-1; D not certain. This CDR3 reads CASSYGRNTEAFF. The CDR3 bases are TGTGCCAGCAGTTACGGCAGGAACACTGAAGCTTTCTTT.